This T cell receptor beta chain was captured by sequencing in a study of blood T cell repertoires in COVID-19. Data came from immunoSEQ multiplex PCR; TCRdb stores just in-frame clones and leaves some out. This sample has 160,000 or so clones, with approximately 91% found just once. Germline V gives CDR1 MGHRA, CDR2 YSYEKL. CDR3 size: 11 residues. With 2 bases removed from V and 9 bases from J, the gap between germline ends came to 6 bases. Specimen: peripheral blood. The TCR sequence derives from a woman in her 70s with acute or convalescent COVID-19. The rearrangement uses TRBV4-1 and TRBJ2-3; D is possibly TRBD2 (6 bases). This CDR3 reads CASSQRGTQYF. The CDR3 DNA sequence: TGCGCCAGCAGCCAACGGGGGACGCAGTATTTT.